Sequencing of this TCR beta chain was carried out in a study of CD8 T cells in Susac syndrome. The V gene end was trimmed by 5 bases and the J gene end by 3 bases; junction bases not matched to a gene: 15. This CDR3 region has 17 residues. Germline V gene lookup returns CDR1 PRHDT and CDR2 FYEKMQ (reference sequence). Comments on this clonotype: The antigen is unknown.

The patients with Susac syndrome were individuals who fulfilled the recently defined diagnostic criteria for disease that was either definite or probable. Study-wide results and limits: The peak of CD8+ clonal expansion in Susac was seen in TEMRA cells and active patients.

Random hexamers served to reverse transcribe about 0.45 to 1 ug RNA. A multiplex approach, immunoSEQ multiplex PCR, amplified TCR beta CDR3 across 54 Vbeta and 13 Jbeta. One entry per CDR3 protein, called by TCRdb with MiXCR from the immunoSEQ multiplex PCR reads. This table has approximately 80,000 distinct CDR3 sequences, roughly 95% appearing once. The chain combines TRBV13 with TRBJ2-5, with 7 bases identical to TRBD2. The sequence came from a human donor with Susac syndrome. Sequencing was carried out using CD8+ T cells from PBMCs. CDR3 residues: CASSQIPGGGLEETQYF. In DNA, the CDR3 is TGTGCCAGCAGCCAAATCCCCGGCGGGGGTCTCGAAGAGACCCAGTACTTC.